This TCR beta chain came from a study of cytomegalovirus exposure and HLA in healthy donors. With 60 Vbeta and 13 Jbeta primers, the PCR was carried out. Assay used: immunoSEQ multiplex PCR; TCRdb lists only in-frame clones, some missing. The sample yields 55,000 or so clones, around four fifths seen once. The CDR3 is 15 amino acids. The ends were cut back, 0 bases at V and 7 bases at J, with 18 bases in the middle. Germline CDR1 reads GTSNPN; CDR2 reads SVGIG (reference sequence). Study-level points and caveats: Later genetic work tied a missense DCLRE1C variant to beta-chain V and J trimming. Most TCR sequences proved rare, with some public TCRs found in many donors.

Concerning this clone itself: Its specificity is not known.

At the time of sampling, donors were nominally healthy, though unrecorded immune exposures were likely. The specimen was PBMCs. The chain has TRBV30 and TRBJ1-2; weak D call: TRBD1 (6 bases). The source is a man aged 25-45 years in good health and CMV-seronegative. Here the CDR3 DNA reads TGTGCCTGGAGTGTACAGGGTTCCCACTGGAGTGGCTACACCTTC. Its translation: CAWSVQGSHWSGYTF.